This TCR beta chain was recovered during a study of lymphopenia after photon versus proton radiotherapy. Clones were sequenced by immunoSEQ multiplex PCR, and TCRdb holds only the in-frame ones, with some missing. The sample includes tens of thousands of clones, 94% of them seen just once. Germline V gene lookup returns CDR1 SGHNT and CDR2 YYREEE (reference sequence). The V and J ends lost 3 bases and 0 bases, in that order; junction bases with no gene match: 6. The CDR3 covers 15 residues. Sequenced here: peripheral blood, sampled from a patient treated with photon-based radiotherapy. The sequence was obtained from a woman between 45 and 65 years old with cholangiocarcinoma. The V call is TRBV5-4, the J call TRBJ2-7; 7 nucleotides agree with TRBD2. DNA for the CDR3: TGTGCCAGCAGCTCCCCTCAGCGGGGCTCCTACGAGCAGTACTTC. Amino acid sequence: CASSSPQRGSYEQYF.